This passage covers 8 T cell receptor beta chains from one sample sequenced in a study of T cell repertoires in cytomegalovirus infection. Via MiXCR, TCRdb re-called the reads, giving one row per CDR3 protein. The sample comprises hundreds of thousands of distinct CDR3 sequences, 25% to 40% of which are singletons, and approximately 14% rests with the top ten. The sequenced sample consisted of PBMCs. The receptors here all came from a human donor in good health (CMV status not recorded). Some clones in this sample may be carry-over from other donors' samples.

This clonotype was recorded a few times. The chain employs TRBV19 and TRBJ1-2; D is unresolved. Germline V gene sequence: CDR1 LNHDA, CDR2 SQIVND (reference sequence). V dropped 5 bases and J dropped 8 bases, with 18 bases sitting between them. The CDR3 has 14 residues. CDR3 nucleotide sequence: TGTGCCAGTAGTGCCGGGCCGCGGGTTTCGGGCTACACCTTC. As protein: CASSAGPRVSGYTF.

A word on this clonotype: This may be a read error, as it is one base from a much larger clone. The gene calls are TRBV6-5 and TRBJ1-4; unclear D gene. The CDR3 extends over 13 amino acids. Looked up from germline, CDR1 is MNHEY and CDR2 is SVGAGI. The CDR3 DNA is TGTGCCCGCAGTCCAGACGCTAATGAAAAACTGTTTTTT. This encodes CARSPDANEKLFF.

The rearrangement joins TRBV4-1 to TRBJ1-4; D gene ambiguous. Trimming cost V 0 bases and J 5 bases, with 10 bases left between them. Germline CDR1 reads MGHRA; CDR2 reads YSYEKL. The CDR3 covers 15 residues. The CDR3 nucleotides are TGCGCCAGCAGCCAAGAGAGGGTAGTAAATGAAAAACTGTTTTTT. Its translation: CASSQERVVNEKLFF.

The DNA of the CDR3 is TGTGCCAGTAAAATCAAGGACTCACCCCTCCACTTT. As protein: CASKIKDSPLHF. The V call is TRBV19, the J call TRBJ1-6; the D is unclear. The V gene's germline CDR1 is LNHDA and CDR2 SQIVND (reference sequence). The germline V and J ends were trimmed by 7 bases and 10 bases, with 11 bases remaining between them. CDR3 length equals 12 residues.

In this sample, this clonotype turned up a few times. The chain links TRBV29-1 to TRBJ2-3; D not certain. Per the germline V gene, CDR1 is SQVTM and CDR2 is ANQGSEA. The CDR3 loop spans 11 amino acids. With 6 bases removed from V and 2 bases from J, the gap between germline ends came to 6 bases. The CDR3 is CSVADTDTQYF. CDR3 in DNA: TGCAGCGTGGCAGACACAGATACGCAGTATTTT.

In this sample, this clonotype turned up a few times. The chain combines TRBV28 with TRBJ1-2; TRBD1 is a possible D gene (6 bases). The CDR3 has 14 amino acids. Deletions cut 6 bases from V and 0 bases from J, with 11 bases between. Germline V lookup: CDR1 MDHEN, CDR2 SYDVKM. CDR3 in DNA: TGTGCCAGCAGGCCACAGGGAACTAACTATGGCTACACCTTC. Translating it yields CASRPQGTNYGYTF.

The chain has TRBV6-2 or TRBV6-3 and TRBJ1-4; D not resolved. Between the trimmed V and J ends, which lost 0 bases and 0 bases, there was a span of 11 bases. CDR1 and CDR2 (germline): MNHEY, SVGEGT. The CDR3 is 17 amino acids. This CDR3 is CASSYSISGTTNEKLFF. Here the CDR3 DNA reads TGTGCCAGCAGTTACTCGATCTCCGGGACAACTAATGAAAAACTGTTTTTT.

V gene TRBV7-9 combines with J gene TRBJ2-3; D unclear. V lost 0 bases to trimming and J lost 4 bases, with 8 bases between them. The CDR3 is 14 amino acids. The germline V gene has CDR1 SEHNR and CDR2 FQNEAQ (reference sequence). CDR3 sequence: CASSLAKQADTQYF. CDR3 DNA: TGTGCCAGCAGCTTAGCGAAGCAGGCAGATACGCAGTATTTT.